This T cell receptor (beta chain) is drawn from a study of blood T cell repertoires in COVID-19. Looking at the study overall: From the United States, Italy and Spain came samples of acute and convalescent COVID-19.

Trimming took 4 bases from V and 0 from J, leaving 14 bases between them. This CDR3 has 15 residues. Germline CDR1 reads SGHDT; CDR2 reads YYEEEE. The table came from immunoSEQ multiplex PCR; TCRdb's copy has only in-frame clones and leaves some out. The sample contains fewer than 350,000 clones, about 76% of which appear only once. The clonotype comes from a woman aged 60-70 years with active or convalescent COVID-19. The sample taken for sequencing was peripheral blood. The chain is built from TRBV5-6 and TRBJ2-7; D possibly corresponds to TRBD2 (5 bases). The CDR3, as DNA: TGTGCCAGCAGCGGCGGGCCGGACTCCTCCTACGAGCAGTACTTC. Its translation is CASSGGPDSSYEQYF.